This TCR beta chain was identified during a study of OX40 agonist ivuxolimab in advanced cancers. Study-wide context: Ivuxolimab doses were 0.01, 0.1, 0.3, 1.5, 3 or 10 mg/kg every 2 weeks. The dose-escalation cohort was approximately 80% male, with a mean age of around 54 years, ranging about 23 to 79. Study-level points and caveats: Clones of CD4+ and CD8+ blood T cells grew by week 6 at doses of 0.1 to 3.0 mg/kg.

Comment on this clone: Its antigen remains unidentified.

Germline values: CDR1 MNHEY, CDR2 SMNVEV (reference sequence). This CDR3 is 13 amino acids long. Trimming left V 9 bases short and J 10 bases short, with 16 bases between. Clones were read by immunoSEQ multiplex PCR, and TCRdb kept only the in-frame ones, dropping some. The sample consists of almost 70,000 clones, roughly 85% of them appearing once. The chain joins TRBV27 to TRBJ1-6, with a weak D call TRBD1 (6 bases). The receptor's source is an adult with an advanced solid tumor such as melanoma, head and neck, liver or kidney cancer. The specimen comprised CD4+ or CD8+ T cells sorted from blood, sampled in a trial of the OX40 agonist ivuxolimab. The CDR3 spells CASRIQGGSPLHF. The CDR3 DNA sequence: TGTGCCAGTAGGATACAGGGAGGATCACCCCTCCACTTT.